One sample yielded the 15 T cell receptor beta chains listed below, sequenced in a study of shared clonotypes between healthy human individuals. Clones were sequenced by immunoSEQ multiplex PCR, and TCRdb holds only the in-frame ones, with some missing. The profile shows hundreds of thousands of clones, roughly four fifths of them singletons. The sequenced sample consisted of PBMCs. The receptor source for this set is a woman aged 40-49 years in good health. Some clones in this sample may be carry-over from other donors' samples.

A few counts support this clone. A far larger clone is one base from this, pointing to a likely read error. The chain joins TRBV28 to TRBJ1-5; no clear D gene. CDR3 length: 17 residues. Deletions cut 3 bases from V and 0 bases from J, with 15 bases between. The germline V gene encodes CDR1 MDHEN and CDR2 SYDVKM. The CDR3 nucleotides read TGTGCCAGCAGTTTTTCTATTCAGCAGCGTAGCAATCAGCCCCAGCATTTT. This sequence encodes CASSFSIQQRSNQPQHF.

The genes are TRBV21-1 and TRBJ2-3; no check of the table's D call, TRBD1, against the DNA was made. TRBV21-1 is listed as a pseudogene. The CDR3 consists of 15 residues. In DNA form, the CDR3 reads TGTGCCAGCAGCAAATCGGACAGGGCCACAGATACGCAGTATTTT. Protein: CASSKSDRATDTQYF.

V and J are TRBV9 and TRBJ2-3; 12 bases fit TRBD2. With 4 bases clipped from V and 3 bases from J, the junction kept 9 bases outside the gene matches. CDR3 size: 17 residues. Germline V gene data show CDR1 as SGDLS and CDR2 as YYNGEE. CDR3 coding DNA: TGTGCCAGCAGCTCCCGAGGAGGGACTAGCGGGACAGATACGCAGTATTTT. It encodes CASSSRGGTSGTDTQYF. Full variable domain (remainder filled in from reference TRBV9 and TRBJ2-3): DSGVTQTPKHLITATGQRVTLRCSPRSGDLSVYWYQQSLDQGLQFLIQYYNGEERAKGNILERFSAQQFPDLHSELNLSSLELGDSALYFCASSSRGGTSGTDTQYFGPGTRLTVL.

V is TRBV10-3 and J is TRBJ1-1; TRBD1 matches at 9 bases. CDR3 length equals 17 residues. Looked up from germline, CDR1 is ENHRY and CDR2 is SYGVKD. V shed 0 bases and J 5 bases; nucleotides not matched to a gene: 10. CDR3 protein: CAISESSLGQGGTEAFF. The CDR3 region has the DNA TGTGCCATCAGTGAGTCGAGTTTGGGACAGGGAGGGACTGAAGCTTTCTTT.

This clone was counted only a few times. This sequence joins TRBV7-2 and TRBJ2-5; D is ambiguous. Germline CDR1 and CDR2: SGHTA and FQGNSA. This CDR3 is built from 11 residues. V was pared by 2 bases and J by 5 bases, with 3 bases between. Here the CDR3 DNA reads TGTGCCAGCAGCTTATATGAGACCCAGTACTTC. Its protein is CASSLYETQYF.

With respect to this clone: One junction end does not reproduce the germline sequence, and a read error may be involved. This specimen includes other DNA sequences encoding the same CDR3. CDR3 loop: CASSYPGQGANQPQHF. In nucleotides, the CDR3 is TGTGCCAGCAGTTATCCGGGACAGGGGGCAAATCAACCCCAGCATTTT. V and J are TRBV6-5 and TRBJ1-5, with 12 bases identical to TRBD1. This CDR3 contains 16 residues. Germline lookup yields CDR1 MNHEY and CDR2 SVGAGI.

By proportion, this clone is medium-sized (0.01 to 0.1%). Different DNA sequences within this sample yield the same CDR3. This chain connects TRBV30 to TRBJ2-3, with 7 bases lining up with TRBD2. Trimming cost V 2 bases and J 2 bases; bases outside gene matches: 13. The CDR3 covers 17 residues. Germline CDR1 is GTSNPN and CDR2 is SVGIG (reference sequence). CDR3: CAWSSTGGEIITDTQYF. CDR3 nucleotides: TGTGCCTGGAGTAGCACGGGAGGAGAGATAATCACAGATACGCAGTATTTT.

This clone came up once. This chain connects TRBV9 to TRBJ2-3; tentatively, D is TRBD2 (5 bases). This CDR3 contains 16 residues. Between the trimmed V and J ends, which lost 4 bases and 1 base, there was a span of 16 bases. Germline values: CDR1 SGDLS, CDR2 YYNGEE. The CDR3 nucleotides are TGTGCCAGCAGCATCTCCGGGCGGGCTGGCACAGATACGCAGTATTTT. It specifies CASSISGRAGTDTQYF.

This chain connects TRBV30 to TRBJ1-5; D uncertain. Trimming removed 5 bases from V and 3 bases from J, with 5 bases in between. The CDR3 is 11 amino acids. Germline values: CDR1 GTSNPN, CDR2 SVGIG (reference sequence). The CDR3 loop reads CAWGVNQPQHF. CDR3 sequence (DNA): TGTGCCTGGGGGGTCAATCAGCCCCAGCATTTT.

The chain links TRBV4-2 to TRBJ2-1; 10 nucleotides line up with TRBD2. Germline values: CDR1 LGHNA, CDR2 YNFKEQ. V dropped 2 bases and J dropped 10; count of bases not matched to a gene: 8. The CDR3 spans 15 residues. CDR3 sequence: CASSQRASGSDEQFF. For the CDR3, the DNA is TGTGCCAGCAGCCAAAGGGCTAGCGGGAGTGACGAGCAGTTCTTC.

The chain couples TRBV6-5 to TRBJ2-6; D could derive from TRBD1 or TRBD2 (6 bases each). CDR1 and CDR2 (germline): MNHEY, SVGAGI. The V end was cut by 6 bases, the J end by 2 bases, with 11 bases between. The CDR3 is 15 amino acids. CDR3 DNA sequence: TGTGCCAGCAGGGGTCGGGGGCCTGGGGCCAACGTCCTGACTTTC. It translates to CASRGRGPGANVLTF.

V and J are TRBV5-1 and TRBJ1-2, with no clear D. V gave up 0 bases and J gave up 0 bases, with 9 bases separating them. Germline values: CDR1 SGHRS, CDR2 YFSETQ. The CDR3 consists of 15 residues. For the CDR3, the DNA is TGCGCCAGCAGCTTGGGGGTCGGGCCTAACTATGGCTACACCTTC. Amino acids: CASSLGVGPNYGYTF.

This clone was found once. This chain uses TRBV10-3 with TRBJ1-1, with a tentative D call TRBD1 (5 bases). V was cut by 0 bases and J by 11 bases, with 25 bases left in between. In germline, CDR1 is ENHRY, CDR2 SYGVKD. The CDR3 spans 17 residues. The CDR3 nucleotides read TGTGCCATCAGTGAGTCGGCGGTACAGAGCAGGGATCATGAGGCTTTCTTT. Amino acids: CAISESAVQSRDHEAFF.

For the CDR3, the DNA is TGTGCCAGCAGCCAAGGTACGCGGTCTCGGGCTAATGAAAAACTGTTTTTT. Residues: CASSQGTRSRANEKLFF. This chain connects TRBV4-2 to TRBJ1-4; D remains unclear. Trimming stripped 1 base from V and 3 bases from J, with 15 bases between. The germline V gene has CDR1 LGHNA and CDR2 YNFKEQ. The CDR3 sequence is 17 residues long.

The table lists this clone with many counts. The V gene is TRBV5-5, the J gene TRBJ2-7; weak D call: TRBD1 (5 bases). This CDR3 spans 12 amino acids. Germline V gene data show CDR1 as SGHKS and CDR2 as YYEKEE (reference sequence). V shed 4 bases and J shed 3 bases, with 8 bases lying between them. The CDR3 reads CASSRQFYEQYF. The CDR3, as DNA: TGTGCCAGCAGCCGACAGTTCTACGAGCAGTACTTC.